Listed below are T cell receptor beta chains from one sample, sequenced in a study of blood T cell repertoires in COVID-19. Repertoires were generated with immunoSEQ multiplex PCR, while TCRdb's copy carries only in-frame clones and drops some. The data show about 71,000 clones, about 80% seen once. Sequenced: peripheral blood. The receptor source for this set is a man in his thirties or forties with COVID-19, enrolled during active disease. The CDR3 runs from the conserved cysteine through the conserved F or W. A D gene is named only where the DNA matches it firmly. A row's size may be missing; if present it is once, few, many or a size class.

d_gene	v_gene	abundance	j_gene	CDR3aa	CDR3nt
TRBD1	TRBV19	-	TRBJ2-7	CASREAGGIYEQYF	TGTGCCAGTAGAGAGGCAGGGGGCATCTACGAGCAGTACTTC
TRBD2	TRBV19	once	TRBJ2-3	CASSIEGLVDGAQYF	TGTGCCAGTAGTATAGAGGGACTAGTGGACGGGGCGCAGTATTTT
TRBD2	TRBV10-2	few	TRBJ2-3	CASSLAGGTDTQYF	TGCGCCAGCAGCCTAGCGGGTGGCACAGATACGCAGTATTTT
-	TRBV19	-	TRBJ1-2	CASRLDGDYYGYTF	TGTGCCAGTAGGCTAGACGGGGATTACTATGGCTACACCTTC
TRBD2	TRBV7-3	-	TRBJ2-1	CASSLTSGSNEQFF	TGTGCCAGCAGCTTAACTAGCGGGAGCAATGAGCAGTTCTTC
-	TRBV28	-	TRBJ1-1	CASSPAGGAGSTEAFF	TGTGCCAGCAGCCCCGCGGGGGGCGCAGGTAGCACTGAAGCTTTCTTT
-	TRBV24-1	-	TRBJ1-2	CATSDGGVGGYTF	TGTGCCACCAGTGATGGGGGGGTTGGTGGCTACACCTTC
-	TRBV19	-	TRBJ1-1	CASSIIGGRTEAFF	TGTGCCAGTAGTATAATCGGGGGGAGGACTGAAGCTTTCTTT
TRBD1	TRBV28	-	TRBJ1-6	CASSIDRVRSPLHF	TGTGCCAGCAGTATCGACAGGGTCCGATCACCCCTCCACTTT
TRBD1	TRBV28	-	TRBJ1-2	CASTPDRVAGYTF	TGTGCCAGCACGCCGGACAGGGTAGCTGGCTACACCTTC
-	TRBV9	once	TRBJ2-3	CASSVLKQGTDTQYF	TGTGCCAGCAGCGTCCTGAAACAGGGAACAGATACGCAGTATTTT
TRBD1	TRBV19	-	TRBJ1-2	CASSRTGKNYGYTF	TGTGCCAGTAGTCGGACAGGGAAAAACTATGGCTACACCTTC
TRBD1	TRBV30	-	TRBJ2-2	CAWTDRVGGELFF	TGTGCCTGGACCGACAGGGTTGGCGGGGAGCTGTTTTTT
-	TRBV28	-	TRBJ1-1	CASSESGSEAFF	TGTGCCAGCAGTGAGTCGGGAAGTGAAGCTTTCTTT
TRBD1	TRBV19	-	TRBJ1-5	CASSPWTGRAFNQPQHF	TGTGCCAGTAGTCCATGGACAGGAAGGGCCTTTAATCAGCCCCAGCATTTT
TRBD1	TRBV28	-	TRBJ1-5	CASSSGTGEAQPQHF	TGTGCCAGCAGTTCCGGGACAGGGGAGGCTCAGCCCCAGCATTTT
TRBD1	TRBV5-8	-	TRBJ1-1	CASSSARATGRAFF	TGTGCCAGCAGCTCCGCGCGGGCGACAGGGCGAGCTTTCTTT
-	TRBV11-2	-	TRBJ1-2	CASSFDGGGYGYTF	TGTGCCAGCAGCTTCGACGGCGGGGGCTATGGCTACACCTTC